This T cell receptor beta chain appears in the sequencing data of a study of blood T cell repertoires in COVID-19. V was shortened by 9 bases and J by 4 bases, with 19 bases between the two germline ends. The CDR3 extends over 15 amino acids. Germline V gene sequence: CDR1 MNHEY, CDR2 SVGAGI. Sequencing was performed with immunoSEQ multiplex PCR; in TCRdb, only in-frame clones are kept and a portion is missing. Of about 250,000 clones in the sample, just over 85% are singletons; the top ten hold around 3%. Source material: peripheral blood. This TCR was sampled from a woman younger than 45 with active or convalescent COVID-19. The genes are TRBV6-5 and TRBJ2-1, with a tentative D call TRBD2 (6 bases). CDR3: CASRVLAVSYNEQFF. CDR3 coding DNA: TGTGCCAGTCGAGTTTTAGCGGTTTCATACAATGAGCAGTTCTTC.